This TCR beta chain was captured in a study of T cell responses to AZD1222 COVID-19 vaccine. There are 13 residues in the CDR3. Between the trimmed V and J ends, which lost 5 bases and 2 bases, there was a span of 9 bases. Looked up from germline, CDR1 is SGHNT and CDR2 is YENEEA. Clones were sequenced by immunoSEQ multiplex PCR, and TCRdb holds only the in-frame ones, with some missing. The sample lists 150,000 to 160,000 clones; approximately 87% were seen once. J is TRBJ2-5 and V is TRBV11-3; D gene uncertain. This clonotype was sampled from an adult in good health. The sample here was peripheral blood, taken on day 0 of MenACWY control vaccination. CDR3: CASSLTSQETQYF. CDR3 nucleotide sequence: TGTGCCAGCAGCCTCACCTCTCAAGAGACCCAGTACTTC.